Listed below are T cell receptor beta chains from one sample, sequenced in a study of blood T cell repertoires in COVID-19. Sequenced by immunoSEQ multiplex PCR; TCRdb stores in-frame clones only, minus some. The sample includes around 170,000 clones, around 86% of them seen just once. Material for sequencing was peripheral blood. All receptors derive from a man aged 60 to 75 with COVID-19, enrolled during active disease. Each CDR3 is given with its conserved first and last residue. The D gene is left open where the match is weak. The size field is filled for only some rows; it gives once, few, many or a size class.

clone_size	j_call	d_call	v_call	cdr3_nt	cdr3_aa
.	TRBJ1-1	TRBD1	TRBV9	TGTGCCAGCAGCGGACAGGGAACTGGGAACACTGAAGCTTTCTTT	CASSGQGTGNTEAFF
once	TRBJ1-1	.	TRBV19	TGTGCCAGTAGTTTACAGGTTAGAAACACTGAAGCTTTCTTT	CASSLQVRNTEAFF
.	TRBJ1-2	.	TRBV7-8	TGTGCCAGCAGCCTCCTCAGGCATAACTATGGCTACACCTTC	CASSLLRHNYGYTF
.	TRBJ2-1	TRBD2	TRBV30	TGTGCCTGGAGTTCGGCGGGACTAGGAGATAATGAGCAGTTCTTC	CAWSSAGLGDNEQFF
few	TRBJ1-2	.	TRBV7-2	TGTGCCAGCACCTCCTCGCGCACGACTAACTATGGCTACACCTTC	CASTSSRTTNYGYTF
.	TRBJ2-2	.	TRBV7-9	TGTGCCAGCAGCCCTCCCTCGACACGGCGGGTCGGGGAGCTGTTTTTT	CASSPPSTRRVGELFF
.	TRBJ1-3	.	TRBV12-3/TRBV12-4	TGTGCCAGCAGTCGTTATGGAAACACCATATATTTT	CASSRYGNTIYF
.	TRBJ2-2	TRBD2	TRBV7-2	TGTGCCAGCAGCTCCCTAGCGGGGGGAGCTTTCACCGGGGAGCTGTTTTTT	CASSSLAGGAFTGELFF
.	TRBJ1-6	.	TRBV5-5	TGTGCCAGCAGTCTCAGGGAACCAAGACGCTATGTAAATTCACCCCTCCACTTT	CASSLREPRRYVNSPLHF
.	TRBJ1-2	.	TRBV7-9	TGTGCCAGCAGCTTGAATACAGGGAGAGTGAACACCTTC	CASSLNTGRVNTF
.	TRBJ2-3	TRBD2	TRBV7-7	TGTGCTAGCAGCTCAGGGACTAGCGGGAGCGGGACAGATACGCAGTATTTT	CASSSGTSGSGTDTQYF
.	TRBJ2-7	.	TRBV6-5	TGTGCCAGCAGTTACAAGGTAATAGGGAGCTCCTACGAGCAGTACTTC	CASSYKVIGSSYEQYF